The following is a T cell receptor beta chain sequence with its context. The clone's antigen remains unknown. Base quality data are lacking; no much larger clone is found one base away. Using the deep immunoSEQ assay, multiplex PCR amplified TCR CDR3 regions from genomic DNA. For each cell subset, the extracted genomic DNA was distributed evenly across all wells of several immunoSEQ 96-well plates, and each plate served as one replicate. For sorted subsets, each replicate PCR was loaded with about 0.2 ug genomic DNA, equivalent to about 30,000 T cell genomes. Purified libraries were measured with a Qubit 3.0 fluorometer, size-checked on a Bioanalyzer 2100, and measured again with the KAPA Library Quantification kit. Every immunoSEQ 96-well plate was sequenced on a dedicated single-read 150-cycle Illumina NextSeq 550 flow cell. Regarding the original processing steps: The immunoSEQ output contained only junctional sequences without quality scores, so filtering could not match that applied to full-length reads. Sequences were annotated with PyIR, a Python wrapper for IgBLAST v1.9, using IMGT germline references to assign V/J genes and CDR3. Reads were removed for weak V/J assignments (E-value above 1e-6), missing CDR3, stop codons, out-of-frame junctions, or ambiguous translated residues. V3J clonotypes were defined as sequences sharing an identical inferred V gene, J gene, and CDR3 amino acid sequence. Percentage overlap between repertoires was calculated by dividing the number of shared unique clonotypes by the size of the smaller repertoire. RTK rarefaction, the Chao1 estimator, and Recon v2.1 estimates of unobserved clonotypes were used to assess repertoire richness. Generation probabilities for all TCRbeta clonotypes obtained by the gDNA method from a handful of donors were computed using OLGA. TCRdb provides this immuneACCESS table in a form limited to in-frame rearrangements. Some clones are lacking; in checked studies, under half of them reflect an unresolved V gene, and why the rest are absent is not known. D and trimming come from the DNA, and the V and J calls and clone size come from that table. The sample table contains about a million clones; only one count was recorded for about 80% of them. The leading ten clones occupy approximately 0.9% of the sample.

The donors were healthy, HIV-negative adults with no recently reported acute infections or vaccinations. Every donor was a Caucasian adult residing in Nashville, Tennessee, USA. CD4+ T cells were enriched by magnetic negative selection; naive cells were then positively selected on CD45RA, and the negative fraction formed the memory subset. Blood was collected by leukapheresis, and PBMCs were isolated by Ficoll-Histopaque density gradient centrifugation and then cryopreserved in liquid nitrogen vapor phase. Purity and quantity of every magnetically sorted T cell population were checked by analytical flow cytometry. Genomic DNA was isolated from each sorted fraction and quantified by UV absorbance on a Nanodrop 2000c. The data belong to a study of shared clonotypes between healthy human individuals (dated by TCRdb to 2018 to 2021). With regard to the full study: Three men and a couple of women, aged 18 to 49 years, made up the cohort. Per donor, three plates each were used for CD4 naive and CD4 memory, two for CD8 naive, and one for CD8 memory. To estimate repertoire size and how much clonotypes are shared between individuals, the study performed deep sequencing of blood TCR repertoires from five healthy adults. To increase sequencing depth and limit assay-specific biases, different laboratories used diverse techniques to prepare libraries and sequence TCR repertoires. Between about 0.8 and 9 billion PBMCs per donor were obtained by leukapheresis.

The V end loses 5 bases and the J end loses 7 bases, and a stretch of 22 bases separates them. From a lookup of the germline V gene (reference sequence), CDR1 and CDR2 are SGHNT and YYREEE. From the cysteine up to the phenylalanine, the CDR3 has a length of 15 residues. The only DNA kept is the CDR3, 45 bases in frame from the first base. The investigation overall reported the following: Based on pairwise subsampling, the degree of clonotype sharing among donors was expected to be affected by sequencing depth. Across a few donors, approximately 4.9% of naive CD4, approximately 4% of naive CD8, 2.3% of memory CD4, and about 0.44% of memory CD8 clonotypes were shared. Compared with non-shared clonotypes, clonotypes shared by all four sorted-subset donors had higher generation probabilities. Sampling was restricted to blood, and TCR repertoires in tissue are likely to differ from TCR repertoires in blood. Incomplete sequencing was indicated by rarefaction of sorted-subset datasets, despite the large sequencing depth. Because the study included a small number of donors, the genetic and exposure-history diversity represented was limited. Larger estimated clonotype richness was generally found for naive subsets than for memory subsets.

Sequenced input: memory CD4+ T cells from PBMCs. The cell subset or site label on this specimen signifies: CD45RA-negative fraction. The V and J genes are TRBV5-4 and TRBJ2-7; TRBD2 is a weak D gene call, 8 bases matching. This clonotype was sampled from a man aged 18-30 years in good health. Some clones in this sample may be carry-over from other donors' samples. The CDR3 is CASRGGGGTGREQYF. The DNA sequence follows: TGTGCCAGCAGAGGGGGCGGGGGGACCGGTAGGGAGCAGTACTTC.